Below, 17 T cell receptor beta chains from the same sample are listed, as sequenced in a study of response to subunit inactivated influenza vaccine (dated by TCRdb to between 2018 and 2020). Library creation used RT-PCR. Instrument on record: Illumina HiSeq 2500. In TCRdb, the public reads were trimmed at Q25 with fastp and aligned with MiXCR, with productive beta chains retained. Entries that share a CDR3 protein sequence are merged under the most common genes and DNA. The sample table lists fewer than 600,000 distinct CDR3 sequences, roughly 7.6% of them with a count of one. The ten most abundant clones make up around 12% of the sample. The sequenced sample was PBMCs from blood, obtained around 25 months after vaccination. The receptors were sampled from a man between 50 and 75 years old who received an inactivated influenza vaccine. Donor details come from another sample of the same person, matched by shared clones.

For the CDR3, the DNA is TGTGCCAGCAGCCCTCCCCGGGGGAAGAGCCTGAACACTGAAGCTTTCTTT. It encodes CASSPPRGKSLNTEAFF. This chain uses TRBV9 with TRBJ1-1; a weak D match, TRBD1 (5 bases). Germline loops: CDR1 SGDLS, CDR2 YYNGEE. The V end was cut by 4 bases, the J end by 0 bases, with 19 bases between. CDR3 size: 17 residues. Looking up the rest from reference TRBV9 and TRBJ1-1 gives the full variable domain: DSGVTQTPKHLITATGQRVTLRCSPRSGDLSVYWYQQSLDQGLQFLIQYYNGEERAKGNILERFSAQQFPDLHSELNLSSLELGDSALYFCASSPPRGKSLNTEAFFGQGTRLTVV.

This clonotype was seen only a few times. V is TRBV24-1 and J is TRBJ2-5; 12 positions agree with TRBD1. This CDR3 is 16 amino acids long. V lost 3 bases and J lost 1; bases outside the gene matches: 2. The germline gives CDR1 KGHDR, CDR2 SFDVKD. As DNA, the CDR3 is TGTGCCACCAGTGATCCGGGACAGGGGGCCCAAGAGACCCAGTACTTC. Amino acids: CATSDPGQGAQETQYF.

The chain employs TRBV12-3 or TRBV12-4 and TRBJ2-1; TRBD2 is a possible D gene (5 bases). The CDR3 has 13 amino acids. Trimming shortened V by 11 bases and J by 5 bases, and 16 bases separated the two germline ends. In DNA, the CDR3 is TGTGCCTGCAATAGGAGGCAGCACAATGAGCAGTTCTTC. Amino acid sequence: CACNRRQHNEQFF.

This chain links TRBV18 with TRBJ1-1; D is uncertain. The V gene lost 2 bases and the J gene lost 3 bases, with 7 bases spanning the gap. Germline lookup yields CDR1 KGHSH and CDR2 LQKENI. CDR3 length equals 13 residues. CDR3 coding DNA: TGTGCCAGCTCACCATTCCCGGACACTGAAGCTTTCTTT. It yields the protein CASSPFPDTEAFF.

The V call is TRBV7-8, the J call TRBJ2-7; 9 nucleotides line up with TRBD1. After removal of 1 base from V and 5 bases from J, the junction contained 9 bases not matched to a gene. Germline V gene lookup returns CDR1 SGHVS and CDR2 FQNEAQ. This CDR3 has 16 residues. The DNA of the CDR3 is TGTGCCAGCAGCTTAGATCTGGACAGGGGTACCCACGAGCAGTACTTC. As protein: CASSLDLDRGTHEQYF.

This clonotype was seen a few times. This chain links TRBV27 with TRBJ2-1; no clear D. This CDR3 is built from 16 residues. Trimming shortened V by 6 bases and J by 0 bases, and 15 bases separated the two germline ends. Germline-derived CDR1 and CDR2 are MNHEY and SMNVEV (reference sequence). The CDR3, as DNA: TGTGCCAGCAGCGGGTCTCGCGTTAGCTCCTACAATGAGCAGTTCTTC. Protein product: CASSGSRVSSYNEQFF.

The chain is built from TRBV12-3 or TRBV12-4 and TRBJ1-2; 8 bases line up with TRBD1. CDR3 length equals 16 residues. V shed 5 bases, J shed 4 bases, and the junction held 12 bases outside the gene matches. CDR3 nucleotides: TGTGCCAGCAGTACCCGGACAGGGACGAATACCTATGGCTACACCTTC. It yields the protein CASSTRTGTNTYGYTF.

This clonotype showed up just a few times. This chain joins TRBV20-1 and TRBJ2-5; 7 bases align to TRBD2. CDR1 and CDR2 (germline): DFQATT, SNEGSKA (reference sequence). This CDR3 region has 12 residues. In DNA, the CDR3 is TGCAGCGGGACGGGAGGCCAAGAGACCCAGTACTTC. Residues: CSGTGGQETQYF.

This chain connects TRBV20-1 to TRBJ2-3; D is undetermined. Between the trimmed V and J ends, which lost 3 bases and 1 base, there was a span of 2 bases. The CDR3 spans 11 residues. Germline CDR1 and CDR2: DFQATT and SNEGSKA (reference sequence). The CDR3 loop reads CSASGTDTQYF. Written as DNA, the CDR3 is TGCAGTGCTAGCGGCACAGATACGCAGTATTTT.

This clonotype was seen a few times. This chain joins TRBV2 and TRBJ1-4, with D possibly TRBD1 on 6 matching bases. This CDR3 has 13 amino acids. CDR1 is SNHLY and CDR2 is FYNNEI in the germline V gene. V was shortened by 6 bases and J by 5 bases, with 10 bases between the two germline ends. For the CDR3, the DNA is TGTGCCAGCAGCGAGGGGGTCAATGAAAAACTGTTTTTT. Protein sequence: CASSEGVNEKLFF.

This clonotype has only a few counts. The V call is TRBV9, the J call TRBJ2-5; 13 positions match TRBD2. After removal of 3 bases from V and 7 bases from J, the junction contained 6 bases not matched to a gene. CDR3 size: 15 residues. Per the germline V gene, CDR1 is SGDLS and CDR2 is YYNGEE. CDR3 DNA: TGTGCCAGCAGCGCGGGACTAGCGGGATTGGGGACCCAGTACTTC. Protein: CASSAGLAGLGTQYF.

The genes are TRBV4-3 and TRBJ1-2; 7 bases fit TRBD1. J lost 1 base, V lost 2 bases, and 16 bases had no gene match. The CDR3 totals 19 residues. The germline V gene has CDR1 LGHNA and CDR2 YSLEER. CDR3 sequence: CASSQRDYLGTAINYGYTF. CDR3 bases: TGCGCCAGCAGCCAAAGAGACTACCTTGGGACAGCTATTAACTATGGCTACACCTTC.

This clonotype was seen many times. The junction shows a germline mismatch at one end, possibly a read error. This chain links TRBV4-1 with TRBJ1-2; 9 bases line up with TRBD1. In germline, CDR1 is MGHRA, CDR2 YSYEKL. This CDR3 has 14 amino acids. The CDR3 sequence is CASSQDRGSYGYTF. As DNA, the CDR3 is TGTGCCAGCTCACAGGACAGGGGATCCTATGGCTACACCTTC.

The sample holds many counts of this clonotype. The CDR3 is CASSHRDGRDTQYF. DNA of the CDR3: TGTGCCAGCAGTCACCGGGACGGTAGAGATACGCAGTATTTT. The rearrangement uses TRBV6-2 or TRBV6-3 and TRBJ2-3; D may correspond to TRBD1 or TRBD2 (5 bases each). Looked up from germline, CDR1 is MNHEY and CDR2 is SVGEGT. V dropped 5 bases and J dropped 5 bases, with 14 bases sitting between them. The CDR3 has 14 residues.

This chain connects TRBV5-6 to TRBJ2-4; possible D gene TRBD1, 6 bases. From germline, CDR1 is SGHDT and CDR2 YYEEEE. This CDR3 comprises 16 residues. V gave up 4 bases and J gave up 1 base, with 15 bases separating them. This chain's CDR3 is CASSPANRVAKNIQYF. Written as DNA, the CDR3 is TGTGCCAGCAGCCCTGCGAACAGGGTGGCCAAAAACATTCAGTACTTC.

This clonotype was seen repeatedly, ten times or more. The chain is built from TRBV4-3 and TRBJ2-2; 11 nucleotides match TRBD2. The CDR3 length is 16 residues. The germline CDR1 and CDR2 sequences are LGHNA and YSLEER. Trimming at V came to 0 bases and at J to 6 bases, leaving 3 bases not matched to a gene. For the CDR3, the DNA is TGCGCCAGCAGCCAAGATATAGCGGGAGGGTCCGGGGAGCTGTTTTTT. It codes for CASSQDIAGGSGELFF.

This clonotype has only a few counts. The chain uses TRBV18 and TRBJ2-1; D unresolved. Trimming left V 4 bases short and J 8 bases short, with 12 bases between. This CDR3 is built from 13 residues. Germline V gene sequence: CDR1 KGHSH, CDR2 LQKENI. The DNA of the CDR3 is TGTGCCAGCTCACTGTATAGAACGGATGAGCAGTTCTTC. Protein product: CASSLYRTDEQFF.